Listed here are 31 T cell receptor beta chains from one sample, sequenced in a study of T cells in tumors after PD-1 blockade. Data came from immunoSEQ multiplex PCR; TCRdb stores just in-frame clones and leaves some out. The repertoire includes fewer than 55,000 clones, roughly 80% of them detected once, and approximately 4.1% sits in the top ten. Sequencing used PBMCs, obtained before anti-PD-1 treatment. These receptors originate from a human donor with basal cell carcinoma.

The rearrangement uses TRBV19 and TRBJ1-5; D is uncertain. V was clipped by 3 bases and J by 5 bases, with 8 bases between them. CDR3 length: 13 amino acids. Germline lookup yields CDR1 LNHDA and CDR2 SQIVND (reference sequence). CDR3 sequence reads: CASSMSVYQPQHF. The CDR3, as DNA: TGTGCCAGTAGTATGAGCGTCTATCAGCCCCAGCATTTT.

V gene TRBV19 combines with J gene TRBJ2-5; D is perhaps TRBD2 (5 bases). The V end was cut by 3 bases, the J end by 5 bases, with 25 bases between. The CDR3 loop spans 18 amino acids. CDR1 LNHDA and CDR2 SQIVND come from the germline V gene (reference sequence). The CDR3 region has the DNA TGTGCCAGTAGTATCTTTTTTACTGGAGGTTGGACGGCCGAGACCCAGTACTTC. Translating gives CASSIFFTGGWTAETQYF.

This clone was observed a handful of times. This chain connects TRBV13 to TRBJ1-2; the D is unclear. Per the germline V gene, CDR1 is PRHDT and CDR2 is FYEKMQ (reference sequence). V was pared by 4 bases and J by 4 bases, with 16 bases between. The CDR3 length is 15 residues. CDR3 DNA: TGTGCCAGCAGCTCAACTGTTGACCGATTCTATGGCTACACCTTC. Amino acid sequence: CASSSTVDRFYGYTF.

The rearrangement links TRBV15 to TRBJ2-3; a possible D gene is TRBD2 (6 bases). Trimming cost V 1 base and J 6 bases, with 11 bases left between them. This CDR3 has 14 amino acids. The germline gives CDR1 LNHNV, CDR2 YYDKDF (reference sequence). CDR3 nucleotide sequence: TGTGCCACCAGCAGAGCAGGCGGGGAGGATACGCAGTATTTT. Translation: CATSRAGGEDTQYF.

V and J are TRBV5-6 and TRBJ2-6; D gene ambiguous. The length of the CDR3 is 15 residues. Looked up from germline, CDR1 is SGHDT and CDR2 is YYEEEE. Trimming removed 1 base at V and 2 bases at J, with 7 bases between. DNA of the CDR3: TGTGCCAGCAGCTTGCGCTCAACTGGGGCCAACGTCCTGACTTTC. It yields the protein CASSLRSTGANVLTF.

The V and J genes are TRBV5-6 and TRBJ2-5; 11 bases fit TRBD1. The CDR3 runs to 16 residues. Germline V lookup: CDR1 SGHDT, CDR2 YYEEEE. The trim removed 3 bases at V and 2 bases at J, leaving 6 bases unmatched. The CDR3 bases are TGTGCCAGCAGCTCGGTCGGGACAGGGGGACAAGAGACCCAGTACTTC. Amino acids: CASSSVGTGGQETQYF.

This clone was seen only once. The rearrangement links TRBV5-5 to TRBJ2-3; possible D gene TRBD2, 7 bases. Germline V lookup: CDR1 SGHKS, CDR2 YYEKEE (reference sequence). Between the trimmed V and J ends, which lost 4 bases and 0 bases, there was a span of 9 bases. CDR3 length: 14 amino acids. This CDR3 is CASSPGGSTDTQYF. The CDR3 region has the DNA TGTGCCAGCAGCCCGGGGGGCAGCACAGATACGCAGTATTTT.

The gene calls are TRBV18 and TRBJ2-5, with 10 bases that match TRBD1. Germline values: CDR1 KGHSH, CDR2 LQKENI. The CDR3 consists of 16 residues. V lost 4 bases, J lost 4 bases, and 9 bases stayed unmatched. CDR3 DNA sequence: TGTGCCAGCTCACTGTACACCGGGACAGGGGTAGAGACCCAGTACTTC. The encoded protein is CASSLYTGTGVETQYF.

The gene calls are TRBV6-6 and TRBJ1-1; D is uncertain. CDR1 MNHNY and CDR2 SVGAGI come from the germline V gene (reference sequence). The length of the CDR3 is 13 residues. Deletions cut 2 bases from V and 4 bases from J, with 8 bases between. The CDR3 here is CASSYAGFTEAFF. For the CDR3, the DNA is TGTGCCAGCAGTTACGCCGGGTTCACTGAAGCTTTCTTT.

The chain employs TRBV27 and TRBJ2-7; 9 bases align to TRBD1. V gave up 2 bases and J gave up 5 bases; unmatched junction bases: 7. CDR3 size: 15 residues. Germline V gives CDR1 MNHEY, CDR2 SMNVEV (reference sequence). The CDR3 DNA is TGTGCCAGCAGTTTAGATCGGGACAGGGTTAACGAGCAGTACTTC. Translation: CASSLDRDRVNEQYF.

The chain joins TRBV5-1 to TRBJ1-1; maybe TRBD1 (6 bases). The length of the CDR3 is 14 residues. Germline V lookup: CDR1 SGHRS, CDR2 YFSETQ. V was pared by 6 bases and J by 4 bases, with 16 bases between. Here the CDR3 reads CASMGGSGVTEAFF. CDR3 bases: TGCGCCAGCATGGGGGGTTCAGGGGTCACTGAAGCTTTCTTT.

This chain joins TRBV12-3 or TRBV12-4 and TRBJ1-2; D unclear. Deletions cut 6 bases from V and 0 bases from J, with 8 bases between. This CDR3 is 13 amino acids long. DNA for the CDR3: TGTGCCAGCAGGTCTGGGACTAACTATGGCTACACCTTC. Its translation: CASRSGTNYGYTF.

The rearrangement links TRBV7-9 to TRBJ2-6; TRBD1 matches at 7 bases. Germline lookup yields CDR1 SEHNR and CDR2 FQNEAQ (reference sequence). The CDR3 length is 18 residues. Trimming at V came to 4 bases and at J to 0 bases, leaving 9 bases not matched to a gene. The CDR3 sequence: CASSSPGQSVSGANVLTF. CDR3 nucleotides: TGTGCCAGCAGCTCGCCGGGACAGAGTGTCTCTGGGGCCAACGTCCTGACTTTC.

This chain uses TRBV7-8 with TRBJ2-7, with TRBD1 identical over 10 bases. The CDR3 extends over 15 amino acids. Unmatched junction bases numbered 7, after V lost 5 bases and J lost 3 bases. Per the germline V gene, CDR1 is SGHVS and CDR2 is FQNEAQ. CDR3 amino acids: CASSPRTGGNYEQYF. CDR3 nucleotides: TGTGCCAGCAGCCCGAGGACAGGGGGAAACTACGAGCAGTACTTC.

In DNA, the CDR3 is TGTGCCAGCAGCCGGGACCGGGCCTTAACCGGGGAGCTGTTTTTT. Translating it yields CASSRDRALTGELFF. V and J are TRBV7-2 and TRBJ2-2, with D perhaps given as TRBD1 or TRBD2 (5 bases each). V gave up 5 bases and J gave up 5 bases, with 15 bases separating them. The CDR3 runs to 15 residues. Germline values: CDR1 SGHTA, CDR2 FQGNSA.

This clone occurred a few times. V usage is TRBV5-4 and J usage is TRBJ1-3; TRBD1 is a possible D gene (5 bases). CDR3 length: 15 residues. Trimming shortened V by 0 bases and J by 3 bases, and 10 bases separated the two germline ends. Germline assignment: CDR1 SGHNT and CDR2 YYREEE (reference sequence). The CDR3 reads CASSLARGNGNTIYF. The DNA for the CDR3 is TGTGCCAGCAGCTTGGCTCGGGGGAATGGAAACACCATATATTTT.

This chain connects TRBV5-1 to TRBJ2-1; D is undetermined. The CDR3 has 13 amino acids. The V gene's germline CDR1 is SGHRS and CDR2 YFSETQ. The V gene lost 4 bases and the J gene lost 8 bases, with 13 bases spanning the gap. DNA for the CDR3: TGCGCCAGCAGCGTGGACCGCCTCTATGAGCAGTTCTTC. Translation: CASSVDRLYEQFF.

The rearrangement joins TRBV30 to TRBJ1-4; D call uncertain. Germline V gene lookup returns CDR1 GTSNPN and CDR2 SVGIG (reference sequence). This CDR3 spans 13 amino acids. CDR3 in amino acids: CAHRRQQNEKLFF. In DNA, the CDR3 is TGTGCTCATAGACGGCAGCAAAATGAAAAACTGTTTTTT. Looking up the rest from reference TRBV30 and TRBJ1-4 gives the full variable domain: SQTIHQWPATLVQPVGSPLSLECTVEGTSNPNLYWYRQAAGRGLQLLFYSVGIGQISSEVPQNLSASRPQDRQFILSSKKLLLSDSGFYLCAHRRQQNEKLFFGSGTQLSVL.

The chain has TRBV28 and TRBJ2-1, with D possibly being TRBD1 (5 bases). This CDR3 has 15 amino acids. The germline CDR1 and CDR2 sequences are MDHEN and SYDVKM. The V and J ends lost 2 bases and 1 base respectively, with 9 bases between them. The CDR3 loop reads CASSLDSASYNEQFF. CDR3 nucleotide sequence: TGTGCCAGCAGTTTAGACAGTGCTTCCTACAATGAGCAGTTCTTC. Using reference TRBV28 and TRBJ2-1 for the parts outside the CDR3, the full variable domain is DVKVTQSSRYLVKRTGEKVFLECVQDMDHENMFWYRQDPGLGLRLIYFSYDVKMKEKGDIPEGYSVSREKKERFSLILESASTNQTSMYLCASSLDSASYNEQFFGPGTRLTVL.

The CDR3 DNA sequence: TGTGCCAGCAGTGACGGGACAGGGGCTGATACGCAGTATTTT. Protein: CASSDGTGADTQYF. The chain joins TRBV6-4 to TRBJ2-3, with 10 positions matching TRBD1. CDR1 is MRHNA and CDR2 is SNTAGT in the germline V gene. J was trimmed by 6 bases and V by 2 bases; bases with no gene match: 2. This CDR3 is 14 amino acids long.

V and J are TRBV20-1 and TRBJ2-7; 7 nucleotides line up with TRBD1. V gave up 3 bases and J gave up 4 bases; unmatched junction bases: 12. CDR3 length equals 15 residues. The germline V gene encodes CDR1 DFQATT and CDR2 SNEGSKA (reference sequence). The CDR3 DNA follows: TGCAGTGCTAGTGAGCTCACCGGGACAGAGTACGAGCAGTACTTC. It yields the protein CSASELTGTEYEQYF.

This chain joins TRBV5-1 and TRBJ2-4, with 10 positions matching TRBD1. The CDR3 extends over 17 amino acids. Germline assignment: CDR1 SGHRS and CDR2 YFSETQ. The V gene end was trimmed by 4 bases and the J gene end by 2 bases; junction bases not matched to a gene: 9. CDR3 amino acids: CASSPPPGQGSKNIQYF. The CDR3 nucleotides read TGCGCCAGCAGCCCCCCCCCGGGACAGGGGTCCAAAAACATTCAGTACTTC.

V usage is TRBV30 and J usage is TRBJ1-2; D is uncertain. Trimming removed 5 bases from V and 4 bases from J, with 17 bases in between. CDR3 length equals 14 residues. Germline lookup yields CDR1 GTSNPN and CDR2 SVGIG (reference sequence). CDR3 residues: CAWGDVSLSYGYTF. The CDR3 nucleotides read TGTGCCTGGGGTGACGTTTCCCTTTCCTATGGCTACACCTTC. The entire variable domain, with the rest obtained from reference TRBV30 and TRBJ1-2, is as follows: SQTIHQWPATLVQPVGSPLSLECTVEGTSNPNLYWYRQAAGRGLQLLFYSVGIGQISSEVPQNLSASRPQDRQFILSSKKLLLSDSGFYLCAWGDVSLSYGYTFGSGTRLTVV.

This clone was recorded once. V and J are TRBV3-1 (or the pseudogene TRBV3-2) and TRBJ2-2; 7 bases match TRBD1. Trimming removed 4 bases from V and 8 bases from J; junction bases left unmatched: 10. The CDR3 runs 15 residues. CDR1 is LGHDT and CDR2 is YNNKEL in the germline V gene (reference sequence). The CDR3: CASSPRRGGGGELFF. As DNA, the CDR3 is TGTGCCAGCAGCCCTCGGCGAGGGGGCGGAGGGGAGCTGTTTTTT.

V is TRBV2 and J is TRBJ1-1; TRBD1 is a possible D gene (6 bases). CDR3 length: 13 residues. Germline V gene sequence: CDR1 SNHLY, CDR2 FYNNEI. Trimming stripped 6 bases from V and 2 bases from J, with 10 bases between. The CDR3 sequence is CASRMGHNTEAFF. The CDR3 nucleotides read TGTGCCAGCAGGATGGGACACAACACTGAAGCTTTCTTT.

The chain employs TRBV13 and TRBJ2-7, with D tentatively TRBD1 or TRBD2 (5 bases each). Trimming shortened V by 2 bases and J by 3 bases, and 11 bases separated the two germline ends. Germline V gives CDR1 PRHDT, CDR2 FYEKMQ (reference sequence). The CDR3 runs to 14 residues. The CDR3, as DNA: TGTGCCAGCAGCTTATGGGGGTACGGCTACGAGCAGTACTTC. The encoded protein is CASSLWGYGYEQYF.

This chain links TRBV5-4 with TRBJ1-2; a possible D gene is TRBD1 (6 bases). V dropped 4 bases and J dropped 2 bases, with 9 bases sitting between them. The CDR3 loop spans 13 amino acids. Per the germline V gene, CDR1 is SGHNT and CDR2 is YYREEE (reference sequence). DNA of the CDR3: TGTGCCAGCAGCCAAGGACAGAACTATGGCTACACCTTC. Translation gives CASSQGQNYGYTF.

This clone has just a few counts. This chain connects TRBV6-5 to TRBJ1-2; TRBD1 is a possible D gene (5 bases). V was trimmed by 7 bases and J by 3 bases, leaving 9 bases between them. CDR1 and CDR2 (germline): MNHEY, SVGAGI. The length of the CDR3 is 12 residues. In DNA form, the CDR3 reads TGTGCCAGCACCAGGGTTGACTATGGCTACACCTTC. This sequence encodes CASTRVDYGYTF.

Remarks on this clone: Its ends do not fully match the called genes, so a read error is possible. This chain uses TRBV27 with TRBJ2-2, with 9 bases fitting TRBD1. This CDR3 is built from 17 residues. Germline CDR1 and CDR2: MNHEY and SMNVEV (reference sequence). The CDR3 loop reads CASSLNPRTGEHRGAVF. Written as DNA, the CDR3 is TGTGCCAGCAGCCTCAACCCCCGGACAGGGGAACACCGGGGAGCTGTTTTT.

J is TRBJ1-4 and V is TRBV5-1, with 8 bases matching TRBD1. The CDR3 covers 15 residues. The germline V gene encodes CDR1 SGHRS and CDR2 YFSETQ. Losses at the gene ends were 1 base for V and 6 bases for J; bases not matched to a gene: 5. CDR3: CASSLSQGAHEKLFF. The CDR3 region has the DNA TGCGCCAGCAGCTTGTCCCAGGGGGCGCATGAAAAACTGTTTTTT.

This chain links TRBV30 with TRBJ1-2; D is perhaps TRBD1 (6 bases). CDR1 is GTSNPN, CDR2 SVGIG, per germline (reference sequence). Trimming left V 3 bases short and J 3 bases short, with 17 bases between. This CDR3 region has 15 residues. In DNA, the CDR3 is TGTGCCTGGAGCCCTGTTTTGGCAGGGGACTATGGCTACACCTTC. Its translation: CAWSPVLAGDYGYTF.